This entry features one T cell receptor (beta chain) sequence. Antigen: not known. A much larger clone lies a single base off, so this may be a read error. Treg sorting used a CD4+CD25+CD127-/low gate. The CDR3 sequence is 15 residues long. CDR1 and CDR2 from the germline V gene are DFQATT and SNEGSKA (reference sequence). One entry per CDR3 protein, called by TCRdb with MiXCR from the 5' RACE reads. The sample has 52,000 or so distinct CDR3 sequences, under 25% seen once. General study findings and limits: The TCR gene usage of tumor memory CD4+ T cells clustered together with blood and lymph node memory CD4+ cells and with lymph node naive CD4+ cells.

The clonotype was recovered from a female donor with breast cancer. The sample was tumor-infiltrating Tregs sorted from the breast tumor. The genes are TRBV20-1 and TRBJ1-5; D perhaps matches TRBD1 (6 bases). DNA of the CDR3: TGCAGTGCTAGGTACAGGAGCACGGGAGGACAGCCCCAGCGTTTT. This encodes CSARYRSTGGQPQRF.